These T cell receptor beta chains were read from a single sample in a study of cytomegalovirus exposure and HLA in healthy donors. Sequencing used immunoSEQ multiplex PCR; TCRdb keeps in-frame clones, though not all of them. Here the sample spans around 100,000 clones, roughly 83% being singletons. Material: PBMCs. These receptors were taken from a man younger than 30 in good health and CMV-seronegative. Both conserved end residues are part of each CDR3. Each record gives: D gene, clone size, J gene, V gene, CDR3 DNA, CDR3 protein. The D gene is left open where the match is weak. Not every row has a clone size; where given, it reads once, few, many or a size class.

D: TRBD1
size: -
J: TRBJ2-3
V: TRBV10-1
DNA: TGCGCCAGCAGTCGGGACAGGGGCCCATCGCAGTATTTT
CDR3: CASSRDRGPSQYF

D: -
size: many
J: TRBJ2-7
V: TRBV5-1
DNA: TGCGCCAGCAGCTTGACAGGGTTGAACGAGCAGTACTTC
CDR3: CASSLTGLNEQYF

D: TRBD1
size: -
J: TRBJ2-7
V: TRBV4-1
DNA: TGCGCCAGCAGCACGGACAGGGGCCTTTCCTACGAGCAGTACTTC
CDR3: CASSTDRGLSYEQYF

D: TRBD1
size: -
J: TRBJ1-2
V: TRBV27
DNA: TGTGCCAGCAGCCAGCAGGGGGTTGGCTATGGCTACACCTTC
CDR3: CASSQQGVGYGYTF

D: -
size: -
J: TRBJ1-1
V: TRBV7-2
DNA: TGTGCCAGCAGGGTTCCCGGGGGAAGAACTGAAGCTTTCTTT
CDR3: CASRVPGGRTEAFF

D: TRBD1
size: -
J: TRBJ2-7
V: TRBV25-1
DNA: TGTGCCAGCAGTGAATTTAAGGGGGCGATCCCCTACGAGCAGTACTTC
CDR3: CASSEFKGAIPYEQYF

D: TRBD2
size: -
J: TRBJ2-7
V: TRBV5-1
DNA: TGCGCCAGCAGCACCCGACGGACTAGCGGGCTGGCCTCTGAGCAGTACTTC
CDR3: CASSTRRTSGLASEQYF

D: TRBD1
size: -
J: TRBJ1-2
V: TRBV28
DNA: TGTGCCAGCAGTTTATTGGTACAGGGGGGCTATGGCTACACCTTC
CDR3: CASSLLVQGGYGYTF

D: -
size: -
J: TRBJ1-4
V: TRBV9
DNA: TGTGCCAGCACCGTAGTAGTCCAGAGGGTGGACGAAAAACTGTTTTTT
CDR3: CASTVVVQRVDEKLFF

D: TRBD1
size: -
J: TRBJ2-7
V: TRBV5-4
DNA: TGTGCCAGCAGCTTGGCGACAGGGAAAAGCTACGAGCAGTACTTC
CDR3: CASSLATGKSYEQYF

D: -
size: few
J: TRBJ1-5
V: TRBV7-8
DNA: TGTGCCAGCAGCTTACGAACAGGACCGAATAGCAATCAGCCCCAGCATTTT
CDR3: CASSLRTGPNSNQPQHF

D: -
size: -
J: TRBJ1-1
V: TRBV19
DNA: TGTGCCAGTAGTATTGTTATTGGGCGACCAGGCGACCAAGCTTTCTTT
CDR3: CASSIVIGRPGDQAFF

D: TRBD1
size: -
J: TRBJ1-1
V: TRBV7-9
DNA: TGTGCCAGCAGCGAACCATCCGACAGGGCCACTGAAGCTTTCTTT
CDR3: CASSEPSDRATEAFF

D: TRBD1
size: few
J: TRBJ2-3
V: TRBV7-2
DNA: TGTGCCAGCAGCATTGGACAGGGCAGGTTAGATACGCAGTATTTT
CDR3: CASSIGQGRLDTQYF

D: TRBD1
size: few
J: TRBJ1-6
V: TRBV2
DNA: TGTGCCAGCGTCAGGACAGGGGGGCATTCACCCCTCCACTTT
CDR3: CASVRTGGHSPLHF

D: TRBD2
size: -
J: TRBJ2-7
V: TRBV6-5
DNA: TGTGCCAGCAGTTACGCCGGGACTAGCGGCGGGTACGAGCAGTACTTC
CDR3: CASSYAGTSGGYEQYF

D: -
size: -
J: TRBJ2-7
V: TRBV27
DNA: TGTGCCAGCAGTTCATCGGGGACACCCCTAACGGGACTAAGACCCAGAAGCTCCTACGAGCAGTACTTC
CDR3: CASSSSGTPLTGLRPRSSYEQYF

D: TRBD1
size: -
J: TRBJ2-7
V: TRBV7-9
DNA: TGTGCCAGCAGCTACCTGGACAGGTTGGAATTAGGCGAGCAGTACTTC
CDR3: CASSYLDRLELGEQYF

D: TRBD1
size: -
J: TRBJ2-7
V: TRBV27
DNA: TGTGCCAGCAGCACCGGGACAGAGTACTACGAGCAGTACTTC
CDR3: CASSTGTEYYEQYF

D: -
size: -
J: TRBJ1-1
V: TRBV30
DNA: TGTGCCTGGAGTGTAAAGAAAGCGAACACTGAAGCTTTCTTT
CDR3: CAWSVKKANTEAFF

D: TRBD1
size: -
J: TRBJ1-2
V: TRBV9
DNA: TGTGCCAGCAGCGCCCAAACAGGGGGGGCCTATGGCTACACCTTC
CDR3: CASSAQTGGAYGYTF

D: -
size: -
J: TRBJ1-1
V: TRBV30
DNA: TGTGCCTGGAGTCCAGGGGCCGACACTGAAGCTTTCTTT
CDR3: CAWSPGADTEAFF

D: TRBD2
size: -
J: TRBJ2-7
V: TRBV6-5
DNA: TGTGCCAGCACGGGAGGGGCTACCTACGAGCAGTACTTC
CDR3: CASTGGATYEQYF

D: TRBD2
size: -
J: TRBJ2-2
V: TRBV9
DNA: TGTGCCAGCAGCTTCCTTTCGGCGGGAGGGACCGGGGAGCTGTTTTTT
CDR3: CASSFLSAGGTGELFF

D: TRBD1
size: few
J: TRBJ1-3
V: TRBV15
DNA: TGTGCCACCAGCAGAGATTGGGGACAGGGGGCTTCTGGAAACACCATATATTTT
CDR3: CATSRDWGQGASGNTIYF

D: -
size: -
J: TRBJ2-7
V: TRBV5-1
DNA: TGCGCCAGCAGCGACGACAGGATTTCGAGCTCCTACGAGCAGTACTTC
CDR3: CASSDDRISSSYEQYF

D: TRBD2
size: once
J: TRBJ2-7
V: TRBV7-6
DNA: TGTGCCAGCAGCCCAGGACAGGGTCGGCTAGCGGGAGGGCCTCCCGAGCAGTACTTC
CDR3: CASSPGQGRLAGGPPEQYF

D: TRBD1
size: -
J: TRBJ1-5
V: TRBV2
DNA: TGTGCCAGCAGTGAAACAGGGGCGAGTCAGCCCCAGCATTTT
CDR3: CASSETGASQPQHF

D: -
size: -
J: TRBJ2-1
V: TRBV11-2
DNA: TGTGCCAGCAGCTTAAAGCCTAACAATGAGCAGTTCTTC
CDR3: CASSLKPNNEQFF

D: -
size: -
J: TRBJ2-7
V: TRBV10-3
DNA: TGTGCCATCAGTGAGTGGCTCGAATCCTACGAGCAGTACTTC
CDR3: CAISEWLESYEQYF

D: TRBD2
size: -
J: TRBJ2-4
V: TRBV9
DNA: TGTGCCAGCAGCGTAGCAGCGGGAGAAAACATTCAGTACTTC
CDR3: CASSVAAGENIQYF

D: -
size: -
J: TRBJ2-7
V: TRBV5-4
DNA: TGTGCCAGCAGCGCGGGGCTGAACGAGCAGTACTTC
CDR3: CASSAGLNEQYF

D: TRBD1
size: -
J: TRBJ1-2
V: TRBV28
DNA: TGTGCCAGCAGTTCGTATACAGGGGGCGACTATGGCTACACCTTC
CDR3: CASSSYTGGDYGYTF

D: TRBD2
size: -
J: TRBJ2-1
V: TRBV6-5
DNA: TGTGCCAGCAGTTACTCCGCTAGCGGGAATTACGATGAGCAGTTCTTC
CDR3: CASSYSASGNYDEQFF

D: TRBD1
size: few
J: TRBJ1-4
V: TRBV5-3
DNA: TGTGCCAGAAGCCAACAGGGGCGTGGAGAAAAACTGTTTTTT
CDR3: CARSQQGRGEKLFF

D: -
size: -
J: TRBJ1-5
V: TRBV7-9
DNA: TGTTCCAGCAGCTTAAGTAACGGGCCCCAGCATTTT
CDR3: CSSSLSNGPQHF

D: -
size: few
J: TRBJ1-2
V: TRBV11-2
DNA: TGTGCCAGCAGCTTAGGACAAATATATGGCTACACCTTC
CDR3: CASSLGQIYGYTF

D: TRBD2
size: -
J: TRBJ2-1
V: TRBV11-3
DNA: TGTGCCAGCAGCATAGGGGGGACTAGCGCTTCGTTCTTC
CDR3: CASSIGGTSASFF

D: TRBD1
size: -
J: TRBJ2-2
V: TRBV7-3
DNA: TGTGCCAGCAGCTCAGCCGGGACAGTGTTTACCGGGGAGCTGTTTTTT
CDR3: CASSSAGTVFTGELFF

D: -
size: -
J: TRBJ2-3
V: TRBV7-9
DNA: TGTGCCAGCAGCTTCGACCCGGGGGATACGCAGTATTTT
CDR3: CASSFDPGDTQYF

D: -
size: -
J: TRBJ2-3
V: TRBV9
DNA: TGTGCCAGCAGCCCCTTGTCTGGCACAGATACGCAGTATTTT
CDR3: CASSPLSGTDTQYF

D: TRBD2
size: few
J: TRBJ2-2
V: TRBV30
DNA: TGTGCCTGGGGGACTAGCGGGAACACCGGGGAGCTGTTTTTT
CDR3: CAWGTSGNTGELFF

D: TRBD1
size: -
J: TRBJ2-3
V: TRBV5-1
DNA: TGCGCCAGCAGCTTGGGGACAGGAGATACGCAGTATTTT
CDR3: CASSLGTGDTQYF

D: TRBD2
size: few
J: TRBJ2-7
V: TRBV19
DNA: TGTGCCAGTAGTATAGCTCTTAGCGGGACCTCCTACGAGCAGTACTTC
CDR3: CASSIALSGTSYEQYF

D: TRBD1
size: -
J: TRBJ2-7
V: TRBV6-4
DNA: TGTGCCAGAGTCACCTATGGCCAGACAGGGAGTGGCGAGCAGTACTTC
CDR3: CARVTYGQTGSGEQYF

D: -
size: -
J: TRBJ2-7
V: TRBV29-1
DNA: TGCAGCGTTGCATACGGACAGTTCTCCTACGAGCAGTACTTC
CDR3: CSVAYGQFSYEQYF

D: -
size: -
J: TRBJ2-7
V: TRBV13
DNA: TGTGCCAGCAGGTCAGTGCGCGGCGGTACCTACGAGCAGTACTTC
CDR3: CASRSVRGGTYEQYF

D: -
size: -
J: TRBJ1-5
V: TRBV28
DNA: TGTGCCAGCAGTTTATCCGGCAGACATAGCAATCAGCCCCAGCATTTT
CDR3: CASSLSGRHSNQPQHF

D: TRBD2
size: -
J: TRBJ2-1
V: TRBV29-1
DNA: TGCAGCTACTCTAGCGGGGCCGACAATGAGCAGTTCTTC
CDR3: CSYSSGADNEQFF

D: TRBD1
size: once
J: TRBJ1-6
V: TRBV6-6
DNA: TGTGCCAGCAGTCCCCGCCACAGGGGTACAATTTCACCCCTCCACTTT
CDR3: CASSPRHRGTISPLHF

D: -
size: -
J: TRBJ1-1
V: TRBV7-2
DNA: TGTGCCAGCATCAGGAACCCATGGTTCACTGAAGCTTTCTTT
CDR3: CASIRNPWFTEAFF

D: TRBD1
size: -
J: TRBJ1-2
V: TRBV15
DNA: TGTGCCACCACGATAAGGCAGGGGGCGCGGGGCTACACCTTC
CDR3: CATTIRQGARGYTF

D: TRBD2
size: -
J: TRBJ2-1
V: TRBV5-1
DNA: TGCGCCAGCAGCTCCCGGACTAGCGGGAGTAATGAGCAGTTCTTC
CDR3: CASSSRTSGSNEQFF